The 14 T cell receptor beta chains presented below share a single source sample, sequenced in a study of T-cell reconstitution after alpha-beta-depleted transplantation in children. Preparing the TCRbeta library involved the use of unique molecular identifiers. TCRdb analysed the PCR reads with MiXCR anew, one entry per CDR3 protein. This table has some 340,000 distinct CDR3 sequences, approximately 10% appearing once. Sample: PBMCs from the stem cell graft donor, taken from the stem cell graft. The source is a human donor who donated a stem cell graft to a child with acute lymphoblastic leukemia.

This clonotype appeared many times. CDR3 nucleotides: TGTGCCAGCACTCACGAGGGTGAGCAGTTCTTC. The encoded protein is CASTHEGEQFF. The V and J genes are TRBV9 and TRBJ2-1; possibly TRBD2 for D (5 bases). This CDR3 comprises 11 residues. With 6 bases removed from V and 9 bases from J, the gap between germline ends came to 10 bases. Germline V CDR1 and CDR2: SGDLS, YYNGEE.

DNA for the CDR3: TGTGCCACCAGTGATTCTCGGACCGTGAACACCGGGGAGCTGTTTTTT. It translates to CATSDSRTVNTGELFF. The chain carries TRBV24-1 and TRBJ2-2; D remains ambiguous. Trimming cost V 2 bases and J 1 base, with 10 bases left between them. The CDR3 is made up of 16 amino acids. Germline V gene lookup returns CDR1 KGHDR and CDR2 SFDVKD.

Ten or more counts support this clonotype. The J gene is TRBJ2-1, the V gene TRBV9, with 8 bases fitting TRBD1. Germline V lookup: CDR1 SGDLS, CDR2 YYNGEE. This CDR3 has 13 residues. The V and J ends lost 3 bases and 6 bases, in that order; junction bases with no gene match: 2. DNA for the CDR3: TGTGCCAGCAGCGACCAGGGGGCCAATGAGCAGTTCTTC. Translation: CASSDQGANEQFF. The full variable domain, in which reference TRBV9 and TRBJ2-1 provide the parts outside the CDR3, is DSGVTQTPKHLITATGQRVTLRCSPRSGDLSVYWYQQSLDQGLQFLIQYYNGEERAKGNILERFSAQQFPDLHSELNLSSLELGDSALYFCASSDQGANEQFFGPGTRLTVL.

This clonotype was counted a few times. The genes are TRBV28 and TRBJ1-1; no clear D gene. Germline values: CDR1 MDHEN, CDR2 SYDVKM. This CDR3 comprises 12 residues. Deletions cut 6 bases from V and 5 bases from J, with 10 bases between. The chain's CDR3 is CASSVLGTEAFF. The CDR3 DNA follows: TGTGCCAGCAGCGTTTTAGGTACTGAAGCTTTCTTT.

A few counts support this clonotype. The chain joins TRBV20-1 to TRBJ2-7, with 8 bases lining up with TRBD2. CDR3 size: 14 residues. V shed 1 base, J shed 2 bases, and the junction held 4 bases outside the gene matches. CDR1 is DFQATT, CDR2 SNEGSKA, per germline (reference sequence). The CDR3 here is CSARALAAAYEQYF. The CDR3 DNA follows: TGCAGTGCTAGAGCACTAGCGGCAGCCTACGAGCAGTACTTC.

The rearrangement uses TRBV7-9 and TRBJ2-1, with 8 bases aligning to TRBD2. CDR1 is SEHNR and CDR2 is FQNEAQ in the germline V gene (reference sequence). CDR3 size: 14 residues. The trim removed 5 bases at V and 5 bases at J, leaving 5 bases unmatched. As DNA, the CDR3 is TGTGCCAGCAGCGAGACTAGCGCCCACAATGAGCAGTTCTTC. It encodes CASSETSAHNEQFF.

The sample holds many counts of this clonotype. The CDR3 here is CSVEATGAYEQYF. As DNA, the CDR3 is TGCAGCGTTGAAGCAACAGGGGCCTACGAGCAGTACTTC. The chain couples TRBV29-1 to TRBJ2-7, with 7 bases identical to TRBD1. Germline trimming cut 1 base from V and 2 bases from J; bases unmatched to any gene: 2. The length of the CDR3 is 13 residues. CDR1 is SQVTM, CDR2 ANQGSEA, per germline.

This clonotype was detected many times. The DNA of the CDR3 is TGTGCCAGCAGCATGACAGGGGGCAATCAGCCCCAGCATTTT. The encoded protein is CASSMTGGNQPQHF. This chain links TRBV7-9 with TRBJ1-5; 8 nucleotides match TRBD1. V lost 5 bases to trimming and J lost 2 bases; unmatched junction nucleotides: 2. Germline CDR1 is SEHNR and CDR2 is FQNEAQ (reference sequence). This CDR3 comprises 14 residues. Variable domain in full (rest from reference TRBV7-9 and TRBJ1-5): DTGVSQNPRHKITKRGQNVTFRCDPISEHNRLYWYRQTLGQGPEFLTYFQNEAQLEKSRLLSDRFSAERPKGSFSTLEIQRTEQGDSAMYLCASSMTGGNQPQHFGDGTRLSIL.

This rearrangement joins TRBV24-1 to TRBJ1-1; maybe TRBD1 (6 bases). Trimming left V 5 bases short and J 1 base short, with 16 bases between. The germline CDR1 and CDR2 sequences are KGHDR and SFDVKD. The CDR3 has 16 residues. The CDR3 is CATSAFQDRKNTEAFF. Here the CDR3 DNA reads TGTGCCACCAGTGCCTTCCAGGACAGAAAGAACACTGAAGCTTTCTTT.

This clonotype was seen at least ten times. The chain is built from TRBV7-9 and TRBJ2-4; D perhaps matches TRBD2 (6 bases). V lost 5 bases to trimming and J lost 2 bases, with 13 bases between them. Germline CDR1 reads SEHNR; CDR2 reads FQNEAQ (reference sequence). The CDR3 contains 15 residues. The CDR3 reads CASSPGRETKNIQYF. Here the CDR3 DNA reads TGTGCCAGCAGCCCAGGCCGGGAGACCAAAAACATTCAGTACTTC. The full variable domain, in which reference TRBV7-9 and TRBJ2-4 provide the parts outside the CDR3, is DTGVSQNPRHKITKRGQNVTFRCDPISEHNRLYWYRQTLGQGPEFLTYFQNEAQLEKSRLLSDRFSAERPKGSFSTLEIQRTEQGDSAMYLCASSPGRETKNIQYFGAGTRLSVL.

A few counts support this clonotype. The genes are TRBV7-8 and TRBJ2-1; D might be TRBD1 (6 bases). V shed 1 base and J shed 13 bases, with 8 bases lying between them. The germline V gene encodes CDR1 SGHVS and CDR2 FQNEAQ. This CDR3 is built from 11 residues. This CDR3 reads CASSLGDNQFF. The CDR3 DNA reads as TGTGCCAGCAGCTTAGGGGACAATCAGTTCTTC.

This clonotype was seen ten or more times. The chain couples TRBV9 to TRBJ1-5; the match to TRBD1 covers 9 bases. After removal of 0 bases from V and 7 bases from J, the junction contained 5 bases not matched to a gene. Germline CDR1 SGDLS, CDR2 YYNGEE. CDR3 length: 15 residues. The CDR3 loop is CASSVAGTGNQPQHF. Here the CDR3 DNA reads TGTGCCAGCAGCGTAGCGGGGACAGGGAACCAGCCCCAGCATTTT.

The chain joins TRBV21-1 to TRBJ2-1; the table's TRBD2 call for D was not verified on the DNA. TRBV21-1 is marked as a pseudogene. This CDR3 is 15 amino acids long. The CDR3 protein is CASSTKLAKNNEQFF. CDR3 bases: TGTGCCAGCAGCACAAAACTAGCCAAAAACAATGAGCAGTTCTTC.

Many counts were recorded for this clonotype. The rearrangement links TRBV7-8 to TRBJ2-1, with 13 bases lining up with TRBD2. J gave up 8 bases and V 5 bases, and 9 bases lay outside the gene matches. Germline V gives CDR1 SGHVS, CDR2 FQNEAQ. The CDR3 sequence is 16 residues long. CDR3 coding DNA: TGTGCCAGCAGCAAACGGACTAGCGGGAGTAGGGATGAGCAGTTCTTC. Translation: CASSKRTSGSRDEQFF.